One sample yielded the 27 T cell receptor beta chains listed below, sequenced in a study of blood T cell repertoires in COVID-19. Sequenced by immunoSEQ multiplex PCR; TCRdb stores in-frame clones only, minus some. The table lists 120,000 or so clones, 88% of them singletons. Sequences were obtained from peripheral blood. Receptors were obtained from a man aged 45-65 years with acute or convalescent COVID-19.

V and J are TRBV4-2 and TRBJ2-2; 13 bases map to TRBD2. This CDR3 is 21 amino acids long. From germline, CDR1 is LGHNA and CDR2 YNFKEQ. With V trimmed by 1 base and J by 0 bases, 11 bases remained unmatched. The CDR3 spells CASSQGPGQGTSGTNTGELFF. The CDR3 DNA follows: TGTGCCAGCAGCCAAGGACCGGGACAGGGGACTAGCGGGACGAACACCGGGGAGCTGTTTTTT.

This clone has a single count. V usage is TRBV5-1 and J usage is TRBJ1-6; 8 positions match TRBD1. This CDR3 is 17 amino acids long. Germline V gene data show CDR1 as SGHRS and CDR2 as YFSETQ. V was clipped by 1 base and J by 6 bases; unmatched bases: 9. In DNA form, the CDR3 reads TGCGCCAGCAGCTTGCGTTCTTGGGACAGGCCTAATTCACCCCTCCACTTT. Residues: CASSLRSWDRPNSPLHF.

This chain uses TRBV6-5 with TRBJ2-1; TRBD2 aligns across 11 bases. Per germline, CDR1 MNHEY and CDR2 SVGAGI. Losses at the gene ends were 6 bases for V and 3 bases for J; bases not matched to a gene: 4. This CDR3 spans 15 amino acids. CDR3 nucleotide sequence: TGTGCCAGCAGAGACACTAGCGGGAGCTACAATGAGCAGTTCTTC. It translates to CASRDTSGSYNEQFF.

The chain is built from TRBV5-8 and TRBJ2-1; 7 bases are shared with TRBD2. Germline lookup yields CDR1 SGHTS and CDR2 YDEGEE. Trimming cost V 0 bases and J 5 bases; bases outside gene matches: 5. The CDR3 runs to 15 residues. The chain's CDR3 is CASSLASGLHNEQFF. CDR3 DNA: TGTGCCAGCAGCTTGGCTAGCGGACTACACAATGAGCAGTTCTTC.

The chain couples TRBV25-1 to TRBJ2-7; 7 positions agree with TRBD2. Germline-derived CDR1 and CDR2 are MGHDK and SYGVNS. The CDR3 runs 14 residues. V trimming: 4 bases; J trimming: 3 bases; junction bases outside the gene matches: 6. The CDR3 here is CASSVPSGDYEQYF. The CDR3 nucleotides are TGTGCCAGCAGTGTCCCGAGCGGGGACTACGAGCAGTACTTC.

The J gene is TRBJ1-4, the V gene TRBV6-5; 7 bases match TRBD1. Looked up from germline, CDR1 is MNHEY and CDR2 is SVGAGI. The CDR3 contains 12 residues. Trimming took 5 bases from V and 12 from J; bases not matched to a gene: 6. The chain's CDR3 is CASSRTGAELFF. CDR3 DNA: TGTGCCAGCAGTAGGACAGGAGCGGAACTGTTTTTT.

The chain's CDR3 is CASSLGQTGLGAQYF. CDR3 coding DNA: TGTGCCAGCAGCTTAGGCCAGACAGGGCTTGGGGCCCAGTACTTC. V usage is TRBV11-3 and J usage is TRBJ2-5; 7 nucleotides align to TRBD1. V was pared by 1 base and J by 9 bases, with 11 bases of the junction left unmatched. Germline V gene sequence: CDR1 SGHNT, CDR2 YENEEA. The CDR3 spans 15 residues.

The V gene is TRBV5-4, the J gene TRBJ2-1, with 8 nucleotides matching TRBD2. The germline V gene encodes CDR1 SGHNT and CDR2 YYREEE (reference sequence). CDR3 length: 15 amino acids. V shed 4 bases, J shed 0 bases, and the junction held 3 bases outside the gene matches. This CDR3 reads CASSATSDSYNEQFF. The CDR3 bases are TGTGCCAGCAGCGCGACTAGCGACTCCTACAATGAGCAGTTCTTC.

The genes are TRBV24-1 and TRBJ2-3, with D possibly TRBD1 on 5 matching bases. Trimming shortened V by 5 bases and J by 3 bases, and 14 bases separated the two germline ends. The CDR3 is 15 residues long. Germline-derived CDR1 and CDR2 are KGHDR and SFDVKD. The CDR3 DNA sequence: TGTGCCACCAGTGCTGGGGCCGGTGGTACAGATACGCAGTATTTT. Translated: CATSAGAGGTDTQYF.

CDR3 bases: TGTGCCATCAGTGAGTCGACACTAAGGGACAGGGGTTTCGCAGATACGCAGTATTTT. Translating gives CAISESTLRDRGFADTQYF. The chain couples TRBV10-3 to TRBJ2-3, with 10 nucleotides matching TRBD1. The CDR3 runs 19 residues. J gave up 4 bases and V 0 bases, and 13 bases lay outside the gene matches. The germline V gene has CDR1 ENHRY and CDR2 SYGVKD.

The V call is TRBV10-3, the J call TRBJ2-3; 11 bases map to TRBD1. After removal of 4 bases from V and 3 bases from J, the junction contained 6 bases not matched to a gene. This CDR3 is 16 amino acids long. The V gene's germline CDR1 is ENHRY and CDR2 SYGVKD. The CDR3 is CAISGPGTGGTDTQYF. CDR3 in DNA: TGTGCCATCAGTGGACCCGGGACAGGGGGAACAGATACGCAGTATTTT.

The chain uses TRBV14 and TRBJ2-7; 13 bases map to TRBD2. J gave up 5 bases and V 2 bases, and 6 bases lay outside the gene matches. This CDR3 is built from 16 residues. The germline V gene encodes CDR1 SGHDN and CDR2 FVKESK. The CDR3 region has the DNA TGTGCCAGCAGCCAAAGGACTAGCGGGAGTTTCGACGAGCAGTACTTC. Translated: CASSQRTSGSFDEQYF.

The chain is built from TRBV19 and TRBJ1-1; D possibly corresponds to TRBD1 (6 bases). Germline V gene sequence: CDR1 LNHDA, CDR2 SQIVND (reference sequence). V lost 5 bases, J lost 9 bases, and 19 bases lay in between. This CDR3 region has 14 residues. CDR3 nucleotides: TGTGCCAGTAGTCCGTCAGGTTTCAGGGGTCAAGCTTTCTTT. This sequence encodes CASSPSGFRGQAFF.

J is TRBJ2-3 and V is TRBV6-2 or TRBV6-3; 7 bases match TRBD2. The germline gives CDR1 MNHEY, CDR2 SVGEGT. The CDR3 totals 15 residues. Unmatched junction bases numbered 11, after V lost 1 base and J lost 10 bases. CDR3: CASSYLAGEARSQYF. The CDR3 DNA follows: TGTGCCAGCAGTTACTTGGCGGGAGAGGCCCGATCGCAGTATTTT.

The chain recombines TRBV10-3 with TRBJ1-2; 10 nucleotides agree with TRBD1. CDR3 length: 15 amino acids. The germline V gene has CDR1 ENHRY and CDR2 SYGVKD. J lost 3 bases, V lost 7 bases, and 8 bases had no gene match. The CDR3 bases are TGTGCCATCACCCCGGGACAGGGGCAACACTATGGCTACACCTTC. As protein: CAITPGQGQHYGYTF.

The chain links TRBV11-3 to TRBJ2-5, with TRBD2 matching 14 bases. This CDR3 has 16 amino acids. The germline V gene has CDR1 SGHNT and CDR2 YENEEA. The junction had 5 bases not matched to a gene; V was cut back by 3 bases and J by 5 bases. This chain's CDR3 is CASSFRGLAGAETQYF. CDR3 sequence (DNA): TGTGCCAGCAGCTTCCGGGGACTAGCGGGAGCGGAGACCCAGTACTTC.

The V call is TRBV2, the J call TRBJ2-3, with TRBD1 matching over 9 bases. V lost 4 bases and J lost 1; bases outside the gene matches: 9. Germline V lookup: CDR1 SNHLY, CDR2 FYNNEI. The CDR3 is 17 amino acids. The CDR3 DNA follows: TGTGCCAGCAGTGCAACCACCCACAGGGGGCGCACAGATACGCAGTATTTT. Its protein product is CASSATTHRGRTDTQYF.

This chain connects TRBV27 to TRBJ2-7; 7 bases fit TRBD1. V was pared by 2 bases and J by 0 bases, with 10 bases of the junction left unmatched. This CDR3 comprises 17 residues. Germline V gene lookup returns CDR1 MNHEY and CDR2 SMNVEV (reference sequence). CDR3 DNA sequence: TGTGCCAGCAGTTTAAGTCCTGGACAGGTCAACTCCTACGAGCAGTACTTC. Residues: CASSLSPGQVNSYEQYF.

The chain joins TRBV4-1 to TRBJ1-2, with TRBD1 matching 9 bases. V dropped 5 bases and J dropped 2; count of bases not matched to a gene: 6. The CDR3 is 15 amino acids. From germline, CDR1 is MGHRA and CDR2 YSYEKL. CDR3 DNA sequence: TGCGCCAGCAGCTCCTGGACAGGGGTGAACTATGGCTACACCTTC. Its translation is CASSSWTGVNYGYTF.

This clone came up once. The chain uses TRBV7-2 and TRBJ2-7; TRBD2 is a possible D gene (5 bases). Germline CDR1 reads SGHTA; CDR2 reads FQGNSA. Trimming took off 5 bases at V and 7 bases at J, with 24 bases between the two ends. This CDR3 comprises 16 residues. The CDR3 bases are TGTGCCAGCAGCCCGAGGTCCGGGGTTGTTCTTCGGGAGCAGTACTTC. Translated, it gives CASSPRSGVVLREQYF.

This rearrangement joins TRBV6-1 to TRBJ2-3; 8 bases line up with TRBD1. Germline trimming cut 3 bases from V and 0 bases from J; bases unmatched to any gene: 11. There are 18 residues in the CDR3. Germline CDR1 is MNHNS and CDR2 is SASEGT. This CDR3 is CASSDPADRVISTDTQYF. DNA of the CDR3: TGTGCCAGCAGTGACCCAGCGGACAGGGTGATTAGCACAGATACGCAGTATTTT.

The chain uses TRBV12-5 and TRBJ2-7; 10 bases are shared with TRBD1. The CDR3 is 15 residues long. Germline CDR1 reads LGHNT; CDR2 reads FRNRAP. V shed 3 bases and J 2 bases; nucleotides not matched to a gene: 4. This chain's CDR3 is CASGLSGTGAYEQYF. CDR3 DNA sequence: TGTGCTAGTGGTTTAAGTGGGACAGGGGCCTACGAGCAGTACTTC.

The chain links TRBV12-3 or TRBV12-4 to TRBJ2-1; tentatively, D is TRBD2 (5 bases). The CDR3 length is 13 residues. Trimming stripped 6 bases from V and 9 bases from J, with 15 bases between. The CDR3 nucleotides read TGTGCCAGCAGAGCGGACTCCCTCGGTGAGCAGTTCTTC. This translates into CASRADSLGEQFF.

The chain combines TRBV6-5 with TRBJ2-1; 9 bases map to TRBD1. The ends lost 6 bases at V and 2 bases at J; junction bases unmatched: 2. This CDR3 spans 14 amino acids. Germline V lookup: CDR1 MNHEY, CDR2 SVGAGI. The CDR3 spells CASSRQGAYNEQFF. The CDR3 nucleotides are TGTGCCAGCAGCCGACAGGGGGCCTACAATGAGCAGTTCTTC.

CDR3 sequence reads: CASSLRPAGRATDTQYF. CDR3 sequence (DNA): TGTGCCAGCAGCTTAAGGCCAGCGGGAAGGGCAACAGATACGCAGTATTTT. The chain joins TRBV7-9 to TRBJ2-3; 7 bases match TRBD2. V was clipped by 2 bases and J by 3 bases; unmatched bases: 11. Per germline, CDR1 SEHNR and CDR2 FQNEAQ (reference sequence). This CDR3 has 17 residues. The whole variable domain, remainder taken from reference TRBV7-9 and TRBJ2-3, is DTGVSQNPRHKITKRGQNVTFRCDPISEHNRLYWYRQTLGQGPEFLTYFQNEAQLEKSRLLSDRFSAERPKGSFSTLEIQRTEQGDSAMYLCASSLRPAGRATDTQYFGPGTRLTVL.

This clone has only a few counts. V gene TRBV28 combines with J gene TRBJ2-1; 10 nucleotides match TRBD2. Germline lookup yields CDR1 MDHEN and CDR2 SYDVKM. This CDR3 has 15 residues. J was trimmed by 6 bases and V by 7 bases; bases with no gene match: 9. The CDR3 spells CASTLGLAGVNEQFF. In nucleotides, the CDR3 is TGTGCCAGCACCCTCGGGCTAGCGGGAGTCAATGAGCAGTTCTTC.

The chain joins TRBV10-2 to TRBJ1-3, with 8 bases identical to TRBD1. There are 14 residues in the CDR3. The trim removed 4 bases at V and 4 bases at J, leaving 3 bases unmatched. In germline, CDR1 is WSHSY, CDR2 SAAADI. The CDR3 loop is CASSGQGRGNTIYF. In DNA form, the CDR3 reads TGCGCCAGCAGTGGACAGGGGAGGGGAAACACCATATATTTT.